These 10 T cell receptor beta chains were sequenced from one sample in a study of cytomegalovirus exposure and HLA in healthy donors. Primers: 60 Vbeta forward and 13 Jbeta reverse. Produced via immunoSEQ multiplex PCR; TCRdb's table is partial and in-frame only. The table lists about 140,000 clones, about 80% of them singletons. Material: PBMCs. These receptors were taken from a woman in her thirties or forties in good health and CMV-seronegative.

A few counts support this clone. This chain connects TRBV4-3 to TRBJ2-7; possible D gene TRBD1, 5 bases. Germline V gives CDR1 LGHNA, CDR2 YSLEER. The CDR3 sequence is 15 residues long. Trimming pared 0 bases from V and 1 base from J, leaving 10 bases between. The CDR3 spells CASSQDRQGSYEQYF. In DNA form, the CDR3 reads TGCGCCAGCAGCCAAGATCGTCAGGGTTCCTACGAGCAGTACTTC.

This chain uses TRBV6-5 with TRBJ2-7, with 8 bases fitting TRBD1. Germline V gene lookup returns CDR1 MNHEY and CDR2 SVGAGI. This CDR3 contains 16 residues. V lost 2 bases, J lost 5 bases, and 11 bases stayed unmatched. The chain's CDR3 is CASSYDLTGVHDEQYF. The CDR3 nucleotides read TGTGCCAGCAGTTACGATCTGACAGGGGTGCATGACGAGCAGTACTTC.

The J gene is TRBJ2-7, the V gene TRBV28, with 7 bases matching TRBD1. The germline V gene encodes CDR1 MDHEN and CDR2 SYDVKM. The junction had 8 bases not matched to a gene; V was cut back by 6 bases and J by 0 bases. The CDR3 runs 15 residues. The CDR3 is CASRDQGELSYEQYF. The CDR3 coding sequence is TGTGCCAGCAGGGACCAGGGGGAACTCTCCTACGAGCAGTACTTC.

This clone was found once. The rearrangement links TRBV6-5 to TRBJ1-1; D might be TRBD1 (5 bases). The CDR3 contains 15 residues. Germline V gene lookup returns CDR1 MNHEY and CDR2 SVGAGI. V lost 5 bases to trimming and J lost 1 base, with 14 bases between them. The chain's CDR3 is CASSTRKTGNTEAFF. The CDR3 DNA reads TGTGCCAGCAGTACCAGGAAAACAGGGAACACTGAAGCTTTCTTT.

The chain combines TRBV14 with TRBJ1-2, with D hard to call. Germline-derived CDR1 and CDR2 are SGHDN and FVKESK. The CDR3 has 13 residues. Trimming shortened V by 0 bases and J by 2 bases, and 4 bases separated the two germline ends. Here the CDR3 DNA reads TGTGCCAGCAGCCAAGAACACAACTATGGCTACACCTTC. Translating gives CASSQEHNYGYTF.

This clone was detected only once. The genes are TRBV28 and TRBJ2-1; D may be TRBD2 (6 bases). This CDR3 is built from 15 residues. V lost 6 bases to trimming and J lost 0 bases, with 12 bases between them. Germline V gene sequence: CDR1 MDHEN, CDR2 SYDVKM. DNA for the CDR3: TGTGCCAGCAGACCGGGACTCACCTCCTACAATGAGCAGTTCTTC. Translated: CASRPGLTSYNEQFF.

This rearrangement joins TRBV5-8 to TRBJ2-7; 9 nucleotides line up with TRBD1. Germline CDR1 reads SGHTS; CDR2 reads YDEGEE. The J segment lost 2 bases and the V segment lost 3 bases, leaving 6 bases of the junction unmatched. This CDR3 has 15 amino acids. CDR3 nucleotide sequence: TGTGCCAGCAGCTCCCAGGGGACAGGGCCCTACGAGCAGTACTTC. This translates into CASSSQGTGPYEQYF.

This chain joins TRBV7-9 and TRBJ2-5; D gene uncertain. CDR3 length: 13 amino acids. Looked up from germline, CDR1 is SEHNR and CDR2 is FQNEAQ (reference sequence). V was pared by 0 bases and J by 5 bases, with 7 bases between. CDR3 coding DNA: TGTGCCAGCAGCTTAGCCGGGTCCGAGACCCAGTACTTC. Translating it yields CASSLAGSETQYF.

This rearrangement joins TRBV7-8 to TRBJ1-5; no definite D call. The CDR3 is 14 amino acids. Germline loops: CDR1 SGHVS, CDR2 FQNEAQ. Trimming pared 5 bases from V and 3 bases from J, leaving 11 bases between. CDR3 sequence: CASSPYSDNQPQHF. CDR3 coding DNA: TGTGCCAGCAGCCCATACAGTGACAATCAGCCCCAGCATTTT.

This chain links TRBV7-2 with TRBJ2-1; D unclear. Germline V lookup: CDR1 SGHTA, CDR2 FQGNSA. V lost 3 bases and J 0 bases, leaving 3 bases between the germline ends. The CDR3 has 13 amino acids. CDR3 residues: CASSFYSYNEQFF. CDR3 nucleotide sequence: TGTGCCAGCAGCTTTTACTCCTACAATGAGCAGTTCTTC.